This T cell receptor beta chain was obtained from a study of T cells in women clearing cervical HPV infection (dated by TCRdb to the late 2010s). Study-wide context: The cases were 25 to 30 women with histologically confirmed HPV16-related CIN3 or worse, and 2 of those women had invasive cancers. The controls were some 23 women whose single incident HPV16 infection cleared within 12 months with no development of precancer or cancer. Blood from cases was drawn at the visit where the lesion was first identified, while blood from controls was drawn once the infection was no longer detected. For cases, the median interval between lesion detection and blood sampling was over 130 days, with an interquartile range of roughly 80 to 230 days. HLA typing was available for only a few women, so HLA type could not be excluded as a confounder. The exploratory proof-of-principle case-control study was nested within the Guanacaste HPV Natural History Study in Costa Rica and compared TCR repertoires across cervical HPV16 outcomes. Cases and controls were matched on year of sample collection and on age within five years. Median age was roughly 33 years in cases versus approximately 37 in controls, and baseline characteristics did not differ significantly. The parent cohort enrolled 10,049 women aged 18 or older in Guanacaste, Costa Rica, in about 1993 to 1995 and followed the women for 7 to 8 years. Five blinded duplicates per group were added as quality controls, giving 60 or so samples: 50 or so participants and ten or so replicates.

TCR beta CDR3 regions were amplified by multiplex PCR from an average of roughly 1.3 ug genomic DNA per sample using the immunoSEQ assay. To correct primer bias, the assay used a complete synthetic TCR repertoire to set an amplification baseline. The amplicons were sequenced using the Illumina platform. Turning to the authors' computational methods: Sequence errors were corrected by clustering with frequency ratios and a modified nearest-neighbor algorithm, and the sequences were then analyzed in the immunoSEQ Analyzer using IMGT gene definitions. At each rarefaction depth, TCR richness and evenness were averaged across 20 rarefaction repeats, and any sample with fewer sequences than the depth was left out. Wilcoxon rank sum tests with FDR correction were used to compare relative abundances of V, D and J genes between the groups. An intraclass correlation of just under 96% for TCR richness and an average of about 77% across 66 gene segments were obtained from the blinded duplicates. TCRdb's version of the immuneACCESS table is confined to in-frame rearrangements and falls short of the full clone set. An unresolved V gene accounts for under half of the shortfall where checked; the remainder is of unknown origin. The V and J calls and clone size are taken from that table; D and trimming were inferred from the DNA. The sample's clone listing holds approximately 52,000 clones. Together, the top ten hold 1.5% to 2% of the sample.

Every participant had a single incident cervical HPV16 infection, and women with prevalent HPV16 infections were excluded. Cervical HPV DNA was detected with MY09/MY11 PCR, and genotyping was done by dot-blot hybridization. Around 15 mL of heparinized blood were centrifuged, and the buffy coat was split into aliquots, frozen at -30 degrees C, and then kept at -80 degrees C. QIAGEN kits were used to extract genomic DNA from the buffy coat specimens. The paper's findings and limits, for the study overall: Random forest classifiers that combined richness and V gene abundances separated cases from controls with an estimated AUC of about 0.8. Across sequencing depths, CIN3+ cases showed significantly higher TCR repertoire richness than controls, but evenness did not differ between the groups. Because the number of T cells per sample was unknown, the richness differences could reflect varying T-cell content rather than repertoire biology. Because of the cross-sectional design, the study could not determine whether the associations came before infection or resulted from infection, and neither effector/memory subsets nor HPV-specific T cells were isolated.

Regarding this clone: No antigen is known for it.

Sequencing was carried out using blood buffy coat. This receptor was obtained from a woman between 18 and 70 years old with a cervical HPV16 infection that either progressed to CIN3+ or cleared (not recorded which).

The CDR3 bases that were read are TGCGCCCAACACCCCCCCAGGGAGTCCAATGAAAAA. It encodes CAQHPPRESNEK. The entire CDR3 protein is CAQHPPRESNEKLFF. The chain employs TRBV4-1 and TRBJ1-4; the best D guess is TRBD1, with 5 bases matching. The read is 3 residues too short to cover the CDR3 end, so that end is filled in from the germline J gene. Between the V and J ends, shortened by 11 bases and 5 bases respectively, the junction contains 21 bases. CDR1 and CDR2, looked up from the germline V gene, are MGHRA and YSYEKL. From its cysteine to its phenylalanine, the CDR3 spans 15 amino acids. Of the CDR3's DNA, 36 bases were read; they are in frame from base 1.